This entry describes one TCR beta chain. The antigen this receptor binds is unknown. Per-nucleotide qualities are absent, and no much larger clonotype sits a single base away. The treatment or condition label for this specimen denotes: approximately 18 received Ad26.COV2.S at low or high dose, single or two shots; about 5 received placebo; per-sample allocation not given. For vaccine and placebo recipients, repertoires were sequenced using samples collected on day 63 after the first injection. Between 29 July and 7 August 2020, Cohort 1b enrolled 20 to 30 adults aged 18-55 years at one site in Boston, USA. Ad26.COV2.S consisted of a replication-incompetent adenovirus type 26 vector by which a prefusion-stabilized SARS-CoV-2 spike protein from the original Wuhan strain was expressed. This entry belongs to a study of Ad26.COV2.S vaccination and SARS-CoV-2 variants listed by TCRdb under 2021. General notes on the study: Vaccine-arm donors came from COV1001, a multicentre, randomized, double-blind, placebo-controlled phase I-IIa trial of Ad26.COV2.S in healthy adults. Ad26.COV2.S was administered intramuscularly at 5 x 10^10 or 1 x 10^11 viral particles, either as a single shot or as two shots given 56 days apart. The specificity and breadth of SARS-CoV-2-reactive T cell receptors after Ad26.COV2.S vaccination were assessed by TCRbeta repertoire sequencing. The TCR-sequenced set comprised approximately 30 samples: approximately 20 Ad26.COV2.S vaccine recipients, 5 placebo recipients and 8 SARS-CoV-2 convalescent individuals. Trial participants were randomized into five groups of five: low-dose or high-dose Ad26.COV2.S given once or twice, or placebo on both occasions. Investigators remained blinded to trial group allocation during experiments and outcome assessment.

TCRbeta CDR3 regions were sequenced with the immunoSEQ Assay. After extraction, genomic DNA underwent amplification by bias-controlled multiplex PCR, followed by high-throughput sequencing. The source study handled its data this way. To quantify the absolute abundance of every unique TCRbeta CDR3 region, sequences were collapsed and filtered. T cell fraction was estimated by normalizing TCRbeta template counts to usable DNA, with usable DNA measured through amplification of reference genes found in all nucleated cells. Repertoire TCRs were annotated as SARS-CoV-2-specific when V gene, CDR3 amino acid sequence and J gene were exactly matched to a known reactive TCR set. MIRA supplied the reference SARS-CoV-2 TCR set, which was filtered for enrichment in COVID-19-positive ImmuneCODE repertoires so that public or cross-reactive TCRs were removed. Using the MIRA antigens, annotated TCRs were further analysed by specific ORF or by position within an ORF. Depth was the summed frequency of annotated unique rearrangements, while breadth was defined as annotated unique rearrangements over total unique productive rearrangements. Group comparisons of TCR breadth used two-sided Wilcoxon rank-sum tests. The table was pulled from immuneACCESS by TCRdb, which kept in-frame rearrangements only. Such tables lose some clones; where checked, under half of the loss comes from unresolved V genes, and the rest has no known cause. V, J and clone size are those of that table, while D and trimming were read from the DNA. For this sample the table gives about 410,000 clones, of which less than 90% were detected only once. Roughly 3.5% of the sample lies in the top ten.

V and J lose 8 bases and 3 bases, and a span of 19 bases separates them. As encoded in the germline V gene (reference sequence), CDR1 is MNHEY while CDR2 is SMNVEV. Reading from cysteine to phenylalanine, the CDR3 counts 15 amino acids. CDR3 DNA only is kept here, 45 bases in frame from base 1. General conclusions and limits of the study: Vaccine and placebo recipients had similar non-spike TCR breadth, a finding consistent with the vaccine containing only spike. It was noted by the authors that total T cell responses may have been underestimated by the TCR breadth and depth analyses. The study was not powered for comparison of responses between vaccine doses or regimens. Compared with placebo recipients, Ad26.COV2.S recipients showed higher spike-specific TCR breadth (P = 0.0014). After vaccination, substantial breadth of spike-specific CD8+ and CD4+ T cell responses was reported.

The sequence derives from a person aged 18-60 years who received the Ad26.COV2.S COVID-19 vaccine or a placebo. This receptor chain uses TRBV27 and TRBJ2-5; matching of 6 bases hints at TRBD2 as the D gene. Sequencing used peripheral blood, obtained in a trial of Ad26.COV2.S vaccine versus placebo. The CDR3 protein is CASGLTGGWEETQYF. The base sequence is TGTGCCAGCGGACTCACCGGGGGTTGGGAAGAGACCCAGTACTTC.